One T cell receptor (beta chain) is described in this entry. The repertoire was sequenced with immunoSEQ multiplex PCR; TCRdb's copy has only in-frame clones and lacks some. The sample has approximately 300,000 clones, 90% seen once. This entry comes from a study of blood T cell repertoires in COVID-19. As for the study in general: The United States, Italy and Spain were the sources of the acute and convalescent COVID-19 samples.

This receptor was obtained from a woman aged 30 to 39 with COVID-19, enrolled during active disease. Sequencing used peripheral blood.

The CDR3 region is CASSQGTWGYTF. CDR3 sequence (DNA): TGTGCCAGCAGCCAAGGGACATGGGGCTACACCTTC. V usage is TRBV4-2 and J usage is TRBJ1-2; a weak D match, TRBD1 (5 bases). V was shortened by 1 base and J by 8 bases, with 8 bases between the two germline ends. Per germline, CDR1 LGHNA and CDR2 YNFKEQ. The CDR3 spans 12 residues.